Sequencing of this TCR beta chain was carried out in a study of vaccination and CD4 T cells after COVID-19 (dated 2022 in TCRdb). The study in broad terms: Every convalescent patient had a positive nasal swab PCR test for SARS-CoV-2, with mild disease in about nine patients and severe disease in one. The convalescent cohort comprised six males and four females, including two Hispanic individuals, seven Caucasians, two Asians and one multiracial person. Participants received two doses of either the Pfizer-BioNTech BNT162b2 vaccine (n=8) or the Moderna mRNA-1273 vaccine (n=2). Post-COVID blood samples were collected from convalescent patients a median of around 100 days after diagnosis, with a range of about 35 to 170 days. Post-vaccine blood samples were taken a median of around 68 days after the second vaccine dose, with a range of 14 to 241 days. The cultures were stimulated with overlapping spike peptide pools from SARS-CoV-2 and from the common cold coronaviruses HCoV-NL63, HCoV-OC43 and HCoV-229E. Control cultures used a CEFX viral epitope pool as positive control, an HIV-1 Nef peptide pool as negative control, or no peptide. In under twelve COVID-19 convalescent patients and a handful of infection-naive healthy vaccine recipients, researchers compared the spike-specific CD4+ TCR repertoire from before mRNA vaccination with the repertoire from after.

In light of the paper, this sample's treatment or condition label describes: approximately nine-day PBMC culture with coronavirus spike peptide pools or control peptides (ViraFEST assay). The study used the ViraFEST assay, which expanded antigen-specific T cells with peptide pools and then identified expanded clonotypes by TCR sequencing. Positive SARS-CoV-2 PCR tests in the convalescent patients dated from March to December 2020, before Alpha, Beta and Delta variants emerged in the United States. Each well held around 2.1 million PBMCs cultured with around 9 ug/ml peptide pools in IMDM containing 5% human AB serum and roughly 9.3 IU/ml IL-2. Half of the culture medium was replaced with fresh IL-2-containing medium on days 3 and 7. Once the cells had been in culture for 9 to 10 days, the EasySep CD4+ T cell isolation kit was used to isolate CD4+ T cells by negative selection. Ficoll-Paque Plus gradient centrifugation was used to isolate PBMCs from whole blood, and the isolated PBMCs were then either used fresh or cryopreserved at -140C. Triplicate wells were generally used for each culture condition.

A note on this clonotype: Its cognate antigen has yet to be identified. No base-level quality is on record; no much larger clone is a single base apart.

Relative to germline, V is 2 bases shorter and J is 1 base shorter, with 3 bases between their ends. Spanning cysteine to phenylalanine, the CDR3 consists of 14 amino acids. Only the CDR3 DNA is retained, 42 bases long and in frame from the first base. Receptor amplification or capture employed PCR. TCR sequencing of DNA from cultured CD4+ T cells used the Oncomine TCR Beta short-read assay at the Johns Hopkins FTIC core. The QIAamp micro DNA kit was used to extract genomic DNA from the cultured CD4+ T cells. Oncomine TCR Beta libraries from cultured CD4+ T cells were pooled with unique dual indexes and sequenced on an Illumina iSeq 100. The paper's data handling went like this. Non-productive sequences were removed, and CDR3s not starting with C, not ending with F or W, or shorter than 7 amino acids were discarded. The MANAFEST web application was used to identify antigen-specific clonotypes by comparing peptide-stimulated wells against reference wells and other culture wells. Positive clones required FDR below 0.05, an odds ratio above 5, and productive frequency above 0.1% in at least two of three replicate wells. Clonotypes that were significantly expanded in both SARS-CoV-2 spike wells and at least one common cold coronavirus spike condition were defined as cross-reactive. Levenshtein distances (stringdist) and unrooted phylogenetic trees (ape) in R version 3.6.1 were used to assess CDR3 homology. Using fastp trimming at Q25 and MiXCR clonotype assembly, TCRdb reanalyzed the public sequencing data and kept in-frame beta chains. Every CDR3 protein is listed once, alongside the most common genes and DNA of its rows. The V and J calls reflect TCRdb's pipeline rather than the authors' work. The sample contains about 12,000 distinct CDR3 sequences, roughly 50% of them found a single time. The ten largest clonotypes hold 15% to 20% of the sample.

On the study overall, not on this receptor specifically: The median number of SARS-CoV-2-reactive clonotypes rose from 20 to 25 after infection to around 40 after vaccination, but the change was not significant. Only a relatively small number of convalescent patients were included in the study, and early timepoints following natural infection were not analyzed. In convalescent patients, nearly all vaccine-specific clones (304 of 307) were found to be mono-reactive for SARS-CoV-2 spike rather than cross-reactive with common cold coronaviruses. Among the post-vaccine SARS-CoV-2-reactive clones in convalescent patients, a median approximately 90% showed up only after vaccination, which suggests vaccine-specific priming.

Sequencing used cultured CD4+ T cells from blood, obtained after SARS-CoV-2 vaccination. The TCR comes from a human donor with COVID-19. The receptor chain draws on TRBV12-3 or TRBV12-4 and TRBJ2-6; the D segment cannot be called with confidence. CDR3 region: CASSLRSGANVLTF. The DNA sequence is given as TGTGCCAGCAGTTTAAGGTCTGGGGCCAACGTCCTGACTTTC.